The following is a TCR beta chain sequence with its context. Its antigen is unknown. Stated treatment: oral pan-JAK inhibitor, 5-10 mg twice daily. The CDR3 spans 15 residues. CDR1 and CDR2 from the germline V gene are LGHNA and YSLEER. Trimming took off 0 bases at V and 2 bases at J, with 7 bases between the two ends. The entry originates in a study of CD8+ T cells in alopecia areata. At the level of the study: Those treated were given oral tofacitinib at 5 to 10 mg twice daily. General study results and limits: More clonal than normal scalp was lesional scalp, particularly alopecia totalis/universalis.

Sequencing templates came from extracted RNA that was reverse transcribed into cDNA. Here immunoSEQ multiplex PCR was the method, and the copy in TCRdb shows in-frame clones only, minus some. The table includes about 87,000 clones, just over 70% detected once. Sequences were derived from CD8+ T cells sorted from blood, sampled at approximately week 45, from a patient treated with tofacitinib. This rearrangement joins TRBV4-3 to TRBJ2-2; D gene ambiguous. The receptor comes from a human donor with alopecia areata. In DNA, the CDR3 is TGCGCCAGCAGCCAAGATTCGGCCAACACCGGGGAGCTGTTTTTT. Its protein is CASSQDSANTGELFF.